What follows are 4 T cell receptor beta chains derived from one specimen sequenced in a study of molecular identifiers for immune sequencing clone quantification. TCRdb independently ran MiXCR on the PCR reads; one entry per CDR3 protein. The sample lists about 640,000 distinct CDR3 sequences; just under 20% were seen once. The sample taken for sequencing was naive CD8+ T cells from blood, with Jurkat cell RNA spiked in. Subset meaning: FACS-sorted CD8+CD4-CCR7+CD45RA+ naive T cells. Receptor source: a human donor in good health. Some libraries in this study had Jurkat cell RNA spiked in.

This clonotype came up a few times. The rearrangement uses TRBV4-3 and TRBJ1-6; 12 nucleotides line up with TRBD1. This CDR3 has 14 residues. V trimming: 4 bases; J trimming: 10 bases; junction bases outside the gene matches: 2. The V gene's germline CDR1 is LGHNA and CDR2 YSLEER. The CDR3 protein is CASSPGQGASPLHF. In nucleotides, the CDR3 is TGCGCCAGCAGCCCGGGACAGGGGGCCTCACCCCTCCACTTT.

This clonotype was observed many times. The V gene is TRBV4-1, the J gene TRBJ2-2, with 12 bases that match TRBD2. V shed 1 base and J 6 bases; nucleotides not matched to a gene: 0. Per germline, CDR1 MGHRA and CDR2 YSYEKL. The CDR3 is 15 amino acids. CDR3 DNA sequence: TGCGCCAGCAGCCAAGGACTAGCGGGGGCCGGGGAGCTGTTTTTT. Its translation: CASSQGLAGAGELFF.

This clonotype was counted between two and nine times. V usage is TRBV6-2 or TRBV6-3 and J usage is TRBJ2-1; 12 bases are shared with TRBD1. This CDR3 has 17 amino acids. The germline CDR1 and CDR2 sequences are MNHEY and SVGEGT. Losses at the gene ends were 1 base for V and 7 bases for J; bases not matched to a gene: 8. The CDR3 sequence: CASSYLIGTGGGNEQFF. CDR3 in DNA: TGTGCCAGCAGTTACTTGATAGGGACAGGGGGCGGAAATGAGCAGTTCTTC.

The chain couples TRBV7-9 to TRBJ1-2; D call uncertain. CDR3 size: 13 residues. Trimming took off 7 bases at V and 8 bases at J, with 17 bases between the two ends. Germline-derived CDR1 and CDR2 are SEHNR and FQNEAQ (reference sequence). The CDR3 reads CASTYSFPDGYTF. For the CDR3, the DNA is TGTGCCAGCACCTACAGTTTTCCTGACGGCTACACCTTC. The full variable domain, rest sourced from reference TRBV7-9 and TRBJ1-2, is DTGVSQNPRHKITKRGQNVTFRCDPISEHNRLYWYRQTLGQGPEFLTYFQNEAQLEKSRLLSDRFSAERPKGSFSTLEIQRTEQGDSAMYLCASTYSFPDGYTFGSGTRLTVV.